The T cell receptor (beta chain) described here comes from a study of CD8 T cells in Susac syndrome. The CDR3 length is 14 residues. V dropped 4 bases and J dropped 3 bases, with 14 bases sitting between them. Germline-derived CDR1 and CDR2 are SGHDT and YYEEEE. It was with random hexamers that about 0.45 to 1 ug RNA was reverse transcribed. By means of immunoSEQ multiplex PCR, TCR beta CDR3 spanning 54 Vbeta and 13 Jbeta underwent amplification. TCRdb reanalysed the immunoSEQ multiplex PCR reads using MiXCR and keeps one entry per CDR3 protein. Of roughly 110,000 distinct CDR3 sequences in the sample, around 94% are singletons; the top ten hold around 0.4%. Peripheral blood CD8+ and CD4+ T cells were profiled by TCR beta sequencing.

This TCR came from a human donor with Susac syndrome. This chain connects TRBV5-6 to TRBJ2-7, with TRBD1 as a possible D gene (5 bases). The sequenced sample was CD8+ T cells from PBMCs. CDR3 sequence reads: CASSLSDIHYEQYF. The CDR3 bases are TGTGCCAGCAGCCTCTCGGACATACACTACGAGCAGTACTTC.